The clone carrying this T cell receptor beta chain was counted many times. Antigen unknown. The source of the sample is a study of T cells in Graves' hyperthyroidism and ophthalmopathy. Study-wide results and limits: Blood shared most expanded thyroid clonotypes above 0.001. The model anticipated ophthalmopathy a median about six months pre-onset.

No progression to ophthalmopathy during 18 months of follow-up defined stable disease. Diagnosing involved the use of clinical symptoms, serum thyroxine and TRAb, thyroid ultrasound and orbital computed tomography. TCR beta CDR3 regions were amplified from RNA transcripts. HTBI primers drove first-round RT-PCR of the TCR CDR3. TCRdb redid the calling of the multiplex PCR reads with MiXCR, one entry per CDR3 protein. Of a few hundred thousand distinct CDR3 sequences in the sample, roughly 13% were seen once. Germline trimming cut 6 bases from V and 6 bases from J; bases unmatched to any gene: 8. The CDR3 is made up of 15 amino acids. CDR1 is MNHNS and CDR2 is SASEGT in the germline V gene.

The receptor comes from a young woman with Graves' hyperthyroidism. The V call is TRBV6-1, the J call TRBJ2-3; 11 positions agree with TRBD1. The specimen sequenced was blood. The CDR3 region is CASSRRDRGFDTQYF. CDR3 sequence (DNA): TGTGCCAGCAGCCGCCGGGACAGGGGGTTTGATACGCAGTATTTT.